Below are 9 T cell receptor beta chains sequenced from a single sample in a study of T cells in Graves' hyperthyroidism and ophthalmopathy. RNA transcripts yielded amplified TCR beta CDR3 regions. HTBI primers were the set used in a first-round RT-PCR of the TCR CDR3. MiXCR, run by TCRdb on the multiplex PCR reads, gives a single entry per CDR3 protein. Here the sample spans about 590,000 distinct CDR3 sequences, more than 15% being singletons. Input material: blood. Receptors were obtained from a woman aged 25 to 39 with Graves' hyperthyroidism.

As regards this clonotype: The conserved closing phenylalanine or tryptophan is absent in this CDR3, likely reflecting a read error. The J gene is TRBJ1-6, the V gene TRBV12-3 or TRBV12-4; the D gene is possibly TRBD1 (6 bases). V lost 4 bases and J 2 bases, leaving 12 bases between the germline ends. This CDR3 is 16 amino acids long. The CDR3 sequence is CASSWGAATYNSPLHL. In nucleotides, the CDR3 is TGTGCCAGCAGTTGGGGGGCAGCGACCTATAATTCACCCCTCCACTTG.

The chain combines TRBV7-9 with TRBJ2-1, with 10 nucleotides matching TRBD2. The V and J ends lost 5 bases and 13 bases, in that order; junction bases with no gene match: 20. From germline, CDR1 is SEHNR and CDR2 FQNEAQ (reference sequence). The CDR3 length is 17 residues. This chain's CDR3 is CASSPQTTSGYATEQFF. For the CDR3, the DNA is TGTGCCAGCAGCCCCCAGACGACTAGCGGGTATGCAACTGAACAGTTCTTC. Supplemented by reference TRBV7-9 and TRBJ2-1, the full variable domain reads DTGVSQNPRHKITKRGQNVTFRCDPISEHNRLYWYRQTLGQGPEFLTYFQNEAQLEKSRLLSDRFSAERPKGSFSTLEIQRTEQGDSAMYLCASSPQTTSGYATEQFFGPGTRLTVL.

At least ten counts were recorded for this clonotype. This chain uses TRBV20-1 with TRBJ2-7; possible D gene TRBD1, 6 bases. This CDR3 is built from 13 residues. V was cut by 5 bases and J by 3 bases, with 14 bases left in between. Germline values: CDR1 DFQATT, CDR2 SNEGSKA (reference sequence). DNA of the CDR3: TGCAGTGCTGTAGACTCGGACAGCTACGAGCAGTACTTC. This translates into CSAVDSDSYEQYF.

The CDR3 coding sequence is TGCGCCAGCAGCCGTAAGGATGAGCAGTACTTC. This sequence encodes CASSRKDEQYF. This chain joins TRBV10-2 and TRBJ2-7; the D is unclear. The length of the CDR3 is 11 residues. Germline V gives CDR1 WSHSY, CDR2 SAAADI. Trimming removed 6 bases at V and 7 bases at J, with 10 bases between.

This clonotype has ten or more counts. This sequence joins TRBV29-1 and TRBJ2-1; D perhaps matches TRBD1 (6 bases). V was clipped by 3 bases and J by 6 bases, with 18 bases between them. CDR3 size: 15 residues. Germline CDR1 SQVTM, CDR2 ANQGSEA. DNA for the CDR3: TGCAGCGTTGATGGTGAGGGTCAGGGGAGCAATGAGCAGTTCTTC. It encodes CSVDGEGQGSNEQFF.

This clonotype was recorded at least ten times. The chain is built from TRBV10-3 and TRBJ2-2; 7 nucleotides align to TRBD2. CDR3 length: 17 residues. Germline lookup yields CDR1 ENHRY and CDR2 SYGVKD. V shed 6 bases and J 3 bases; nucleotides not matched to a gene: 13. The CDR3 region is CAISVLGGSGYTGELFF. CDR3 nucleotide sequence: TGTGCCATCAGCGTTCTTGGCGGGAGTGGTTACACCGGGGAGCTGTTTTTT.

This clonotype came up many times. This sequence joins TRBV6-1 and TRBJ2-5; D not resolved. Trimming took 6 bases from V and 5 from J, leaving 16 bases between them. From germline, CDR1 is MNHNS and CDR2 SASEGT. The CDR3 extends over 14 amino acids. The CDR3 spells CASRMGHNSETQYF. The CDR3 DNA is TGTGCCAGCAGAATGGGCCACAACTCGGAGACCCAGTACTTC.

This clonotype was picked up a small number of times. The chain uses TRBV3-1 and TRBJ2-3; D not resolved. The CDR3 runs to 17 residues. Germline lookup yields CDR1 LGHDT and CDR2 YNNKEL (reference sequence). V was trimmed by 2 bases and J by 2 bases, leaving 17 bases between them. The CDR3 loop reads CASSQSGPPKPTDTQYF. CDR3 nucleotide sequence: TGTGCCAGCAGCCAATCTGGACCGCCCAAGCCCACAGATACGCAGTATTTT.

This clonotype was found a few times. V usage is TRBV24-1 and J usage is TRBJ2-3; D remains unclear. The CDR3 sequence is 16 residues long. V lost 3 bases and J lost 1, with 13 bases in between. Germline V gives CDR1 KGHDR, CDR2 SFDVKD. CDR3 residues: CATSDLGSHGTDTQYF. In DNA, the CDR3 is TGTGCCACCAGTGATCTGGGCAGCCACGGCACAGATACGCAGTATTTT.